This record looks at one T cell receptor beta chain sequence and its context. Libraries were prepared by immunoSEQ multiplex PCR; TCRdb keeps only in-frame clonotypes and omits some of them. The sample gives about 240,000 clones, about 70% of which show up once; around 3.2% is in the top ten. The CDR3 spans 14 residues. Unmatched junction bases numbered 11, after V lost 8 bases and J lost 6 bases. Germline assignment: CDR1 MNHEY and CDR2 SMNVEV (reference sequence). The data were obtained in a study of blood T cell repertoires in COVID-19. The wider study: Sites in the United States, Italy and Spain provided acute and convalescent COVID-19 samples.

This clonotype originated in a woman of 80 years or more with acute or convalescent COVID-19. The chain carries TRBV27 and TRBJ2-7, with TRBD1 matching over 9 bases. The sample was peripheral blood. This CDR3 is CASAWDRVASEQYF. The DNA of the CDR3 is TGTGCCAGCGCCTGGGACAGGGTTGCGTCCGAGCAGTACTTC.